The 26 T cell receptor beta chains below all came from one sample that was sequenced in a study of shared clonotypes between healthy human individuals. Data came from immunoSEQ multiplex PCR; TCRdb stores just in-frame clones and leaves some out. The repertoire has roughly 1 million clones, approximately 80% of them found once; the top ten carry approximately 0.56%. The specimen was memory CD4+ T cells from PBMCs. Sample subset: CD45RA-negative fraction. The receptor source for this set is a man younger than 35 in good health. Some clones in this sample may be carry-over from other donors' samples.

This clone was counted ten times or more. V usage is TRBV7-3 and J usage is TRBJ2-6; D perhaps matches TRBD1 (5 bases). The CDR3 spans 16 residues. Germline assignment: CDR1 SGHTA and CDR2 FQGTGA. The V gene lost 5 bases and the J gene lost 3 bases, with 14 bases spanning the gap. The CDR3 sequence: CASSDAAGIGANVLTF. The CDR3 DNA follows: TGTGCCAGCAGCGATGCGGCAGGGATTGGGGCCAACGTCCTGACTTTC.

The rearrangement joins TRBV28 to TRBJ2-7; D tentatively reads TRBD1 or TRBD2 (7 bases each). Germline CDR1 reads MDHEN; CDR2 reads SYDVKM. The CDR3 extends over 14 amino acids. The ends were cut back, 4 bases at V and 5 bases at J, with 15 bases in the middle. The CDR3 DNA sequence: TGTGCCAGCAGTTCAGGGGGGGTAGGGGACGAGCAGTACTTC. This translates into CASSSGGVGDEQYF.

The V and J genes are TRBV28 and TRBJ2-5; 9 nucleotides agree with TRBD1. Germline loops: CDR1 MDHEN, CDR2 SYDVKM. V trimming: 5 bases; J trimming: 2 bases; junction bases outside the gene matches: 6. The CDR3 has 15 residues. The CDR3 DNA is TGTGCCAGCAGTACAGGGGGCGAGGGGCAAGAGACCCAGTACTTC. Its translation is CASSTGGEGQETQYF.

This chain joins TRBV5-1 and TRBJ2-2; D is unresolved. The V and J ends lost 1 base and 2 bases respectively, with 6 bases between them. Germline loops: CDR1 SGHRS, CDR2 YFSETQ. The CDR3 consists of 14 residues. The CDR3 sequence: CASSLRANTGELFF. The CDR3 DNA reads TGCGCCAGCAGCTTGCGAGCAAACACCGGGGAGCTGTTTTTT.

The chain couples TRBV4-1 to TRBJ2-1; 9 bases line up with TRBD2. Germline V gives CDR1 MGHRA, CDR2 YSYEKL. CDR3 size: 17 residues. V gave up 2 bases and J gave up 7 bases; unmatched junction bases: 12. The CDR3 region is CASSQNSAGGALNEQFF. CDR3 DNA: TGCGCCAGCAGCCAAAACTCGGCGGGAGGGGCTTTAAATGAGCAGTTCTTC.

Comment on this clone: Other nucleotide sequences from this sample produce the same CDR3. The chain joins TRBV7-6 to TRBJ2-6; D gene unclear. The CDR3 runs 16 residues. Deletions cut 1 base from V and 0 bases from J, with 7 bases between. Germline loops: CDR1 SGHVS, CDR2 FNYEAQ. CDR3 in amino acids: CASSLVGSSGANVLTF. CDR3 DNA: TGTGCCAGCAGCTTAGTAGGCAGCTCTGGGGCCAACGTCCTGACTTTC.

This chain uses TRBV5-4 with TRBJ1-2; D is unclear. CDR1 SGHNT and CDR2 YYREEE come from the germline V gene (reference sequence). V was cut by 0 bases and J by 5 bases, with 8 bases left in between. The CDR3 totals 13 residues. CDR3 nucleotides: TGTGCCAGCAGCTTGGCTCCGTTGTATGGCTACACCTTC. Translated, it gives CASSLAPLYGYTF.

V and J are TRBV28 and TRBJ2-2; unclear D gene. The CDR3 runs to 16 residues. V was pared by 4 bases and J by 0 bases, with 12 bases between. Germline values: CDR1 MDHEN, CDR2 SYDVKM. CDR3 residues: CASSSAAGSNTGELFF. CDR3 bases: TGTGCCAGCAGTTCCGCGGCAGGCTCGAACACCGGGGAGCTGTTTTTT.

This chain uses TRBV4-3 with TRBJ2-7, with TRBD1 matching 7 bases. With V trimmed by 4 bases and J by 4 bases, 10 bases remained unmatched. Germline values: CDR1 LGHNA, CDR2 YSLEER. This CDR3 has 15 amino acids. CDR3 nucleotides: TGCGCCAGCAGCCTTACCTTAGGGGGCGAGTACGAGCAGTACTTC. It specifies CASSLTLGGEYEQYF.

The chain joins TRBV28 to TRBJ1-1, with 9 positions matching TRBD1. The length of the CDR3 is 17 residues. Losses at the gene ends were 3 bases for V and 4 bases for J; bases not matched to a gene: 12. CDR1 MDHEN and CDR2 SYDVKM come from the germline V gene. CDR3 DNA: TGTGCCAGCAGTTTCTATCAATACAGGGGGCTGTTCACTGAAGCTTTCTTT. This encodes CASSFYQYRGLFTEAFF. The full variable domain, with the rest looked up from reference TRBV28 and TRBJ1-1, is DVKVTQSSRYLVKRTGEKVFLECVQDMDHENMFWYRQDPGLGLRLIYFSYDVKMKEKGDIPEGYSVSREKKERFSLILESASTNQTSMYLCASSFYQYRGLFTEAFFGQGTRLTVV.

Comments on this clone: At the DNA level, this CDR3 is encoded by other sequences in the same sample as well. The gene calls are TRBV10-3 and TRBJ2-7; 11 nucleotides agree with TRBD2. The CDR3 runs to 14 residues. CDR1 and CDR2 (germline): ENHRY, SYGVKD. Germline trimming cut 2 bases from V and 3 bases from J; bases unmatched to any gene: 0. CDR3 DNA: TGTGCCATCAGTGAGGGGACTAGCGGCTACGAGCAGTACTTC. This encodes CAISEGTSGYEQYF.

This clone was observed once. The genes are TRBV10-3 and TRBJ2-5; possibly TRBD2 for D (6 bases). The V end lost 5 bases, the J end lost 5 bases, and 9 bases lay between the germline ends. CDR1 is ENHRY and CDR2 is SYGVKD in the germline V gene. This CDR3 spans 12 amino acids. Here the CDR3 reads CAISPGVETQYF. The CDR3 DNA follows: TGTGCCATCAGTCCGGGGGTGGAGACCCAGTACTTC.

The chain's CDR3 is CASSLVGARETQYF. The CDR3 DNA sequence: TGTGCCAGCAGCTTAGTAGGGGCGCGGGAGACCCAGTACTTC. The chain links TRBV7-2 to TRBJ2-5; D perhaps matches TRBD1 (5 bases). The CDR3 runs 14 residues. Trimming took off 1 base at V and 5 bases at J, with 11 bases between the two ends. Germline V gene data show CDR1 as SGHTA and CDR2 as FQGNSA.

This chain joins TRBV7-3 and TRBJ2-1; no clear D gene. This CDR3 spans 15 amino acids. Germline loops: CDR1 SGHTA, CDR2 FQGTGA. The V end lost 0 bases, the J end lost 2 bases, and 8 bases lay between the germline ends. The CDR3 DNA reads TGTGCCAGCAGCTTAACTCCGGGTGCCTACAATGAGCAGTTCTTC. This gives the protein CASSLTPGAYNEQFF.

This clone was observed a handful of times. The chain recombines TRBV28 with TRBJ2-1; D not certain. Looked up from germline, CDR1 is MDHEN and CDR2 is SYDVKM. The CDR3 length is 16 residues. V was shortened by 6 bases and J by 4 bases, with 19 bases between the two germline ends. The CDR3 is CASRSYGSDGYNEQFF. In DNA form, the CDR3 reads TGTGCCAGCAGGTCCTATGGGTCTGACGGTTACAATGAGCAGTTCTTC. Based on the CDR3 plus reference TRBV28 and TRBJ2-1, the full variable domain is DVKVTQSSRYLVKRTGEKVFLECVQDMDHENMFWYRQDPGLGLRLIYFSYDVKMKEKGDIPEGYSVSREKKERFSLILESASTNQTSMYLCASRSYGSDGYNEQFFGPGTRLTVL.

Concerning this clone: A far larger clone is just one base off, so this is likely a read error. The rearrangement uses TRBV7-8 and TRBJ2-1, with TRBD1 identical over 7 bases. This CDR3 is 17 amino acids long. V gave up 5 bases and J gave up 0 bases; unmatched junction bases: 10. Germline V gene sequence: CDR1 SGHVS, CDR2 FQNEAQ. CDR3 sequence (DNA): TGTGCCAGCAGCAAGAACAGGGGCCCCCTCTCCTACAATGAGCAGTTCTTC. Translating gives CASSKNRGPLSYNEQFF.

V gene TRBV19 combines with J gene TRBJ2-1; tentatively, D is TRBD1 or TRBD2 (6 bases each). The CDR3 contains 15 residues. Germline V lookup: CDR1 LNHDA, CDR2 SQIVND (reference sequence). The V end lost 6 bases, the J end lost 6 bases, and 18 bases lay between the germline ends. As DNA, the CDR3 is TGTGCCAGTAGGGGGGGCGACCGGCTGGGCAATGAGCAGTTCTTC. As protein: CASRGGDRLGNEQFF.

CDR3 DNA: TGCGCCAGCAGCCGCCGGATACAAGAGACCCAGTACTTC. As protein: CASSRRIQETQYF. The chain carries TRBV5-1 and TRBJ2-5; D is undetermined. The germline V gene has CDR1 SGHRS and CDR2 YFSETQ. With 4 bases removed from V and 2 bases from J, the gap between germline ends came to 9 bases. The CDR3 runs 13 residues.

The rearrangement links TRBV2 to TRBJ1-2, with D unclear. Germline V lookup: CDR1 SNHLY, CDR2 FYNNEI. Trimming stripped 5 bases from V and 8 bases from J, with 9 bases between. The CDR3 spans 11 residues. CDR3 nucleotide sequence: TGTGCCAGCAGTCCCAGTCGGGGCTACACCTTC. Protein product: CASSPSRGYTF.

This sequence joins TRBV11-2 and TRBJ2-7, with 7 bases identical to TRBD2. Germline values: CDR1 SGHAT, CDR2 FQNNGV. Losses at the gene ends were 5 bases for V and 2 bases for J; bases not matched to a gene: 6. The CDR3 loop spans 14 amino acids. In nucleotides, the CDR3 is TGTGCCAGCAGCCTTGGAGCGGGACCCTACGAGCAGTACTTC. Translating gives CASSLGAGPYEQYF.

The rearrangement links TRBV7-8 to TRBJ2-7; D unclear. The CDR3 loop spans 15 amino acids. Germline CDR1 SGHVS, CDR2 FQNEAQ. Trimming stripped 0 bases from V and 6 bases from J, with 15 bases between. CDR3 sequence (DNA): TGTGCCAGCAGCTTAGCTCCACGGTTGGGCCGCGAGCAGTACTTC. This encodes CASSLAPRLGREQYF.

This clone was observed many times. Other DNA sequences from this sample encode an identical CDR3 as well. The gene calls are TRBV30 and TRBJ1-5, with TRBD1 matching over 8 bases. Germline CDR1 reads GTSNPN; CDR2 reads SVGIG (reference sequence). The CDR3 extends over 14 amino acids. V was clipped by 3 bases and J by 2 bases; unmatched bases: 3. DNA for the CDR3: TGTGCCTGGAGCCCGGGACAGGGCAATCAGCCCCAGCATTTT. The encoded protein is CAWSPGQGNQPQHF.

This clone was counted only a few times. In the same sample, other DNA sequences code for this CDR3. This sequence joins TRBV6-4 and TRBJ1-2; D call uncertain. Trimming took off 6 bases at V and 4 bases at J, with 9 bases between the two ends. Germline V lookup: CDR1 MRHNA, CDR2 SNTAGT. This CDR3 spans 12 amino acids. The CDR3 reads CASSAEGYGYTF. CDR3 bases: TGTGCCAGCAGCGCGGAGGGCTATGGCTACACCTTC.

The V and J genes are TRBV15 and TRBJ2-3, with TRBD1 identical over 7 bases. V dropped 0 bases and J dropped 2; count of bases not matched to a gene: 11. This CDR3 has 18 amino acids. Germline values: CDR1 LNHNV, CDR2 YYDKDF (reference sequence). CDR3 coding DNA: TGTGCCACCAGCAGAGAAAGAGTGACAGGGACAAACACAGATACGCAGTATTTT. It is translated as CATSRERVTGTNTDTQYF.

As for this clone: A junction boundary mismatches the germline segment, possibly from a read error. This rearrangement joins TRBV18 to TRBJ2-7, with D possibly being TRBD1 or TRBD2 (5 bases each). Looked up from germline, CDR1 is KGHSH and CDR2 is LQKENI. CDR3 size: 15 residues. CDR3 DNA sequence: TGTGCCAGCACACCCGGGGCCCGACGAACCTACGAGCAGTACTTC. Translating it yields CASTPGARRTYEQYF. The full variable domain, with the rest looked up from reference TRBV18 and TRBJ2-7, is NAGVMQNPRHLVRRRGQEARLRCSPMKGHSHVYWYRQLPEEGLKFMVYLQKENIIDESGMPKERFSAEFPKEGPSILRIQQVVRGDSAAYFCASTPGARRTYEQYFGPGTRLTVT.

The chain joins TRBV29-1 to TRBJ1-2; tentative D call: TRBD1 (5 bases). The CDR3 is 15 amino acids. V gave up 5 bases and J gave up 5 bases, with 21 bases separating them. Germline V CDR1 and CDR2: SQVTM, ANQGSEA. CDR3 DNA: TGCAGCGTTACAGGAGGACGGAAATATGAGTATGGCTACACCTTC. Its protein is CSVTGGRKYEYGYTF.